This T cell receptor beta chain was captured in a study of cytomegalovirus exposure and HLA in healthy donors. Study-level results: The study assumed roughly uniform donor sequencing depth for presence/absence analyses.

Germline V gene data show CDR1 as MDHEN and CDR2 as SYDVKM. The CDR3 is 15 amino acids. V lost 3 bases and J 4 bases, leaving 13 bases between the germline ends. This clone was counted only a few times. The antigen remains undetermined. Primers for the PCR totalled 60 Vbeta and 13 Jbeta. Sequencing was performed with immunoSEQ multiplex PCR; in TCRdb, only in-frame clones are kept and a portion is missing. The sample records 180,000 or so clones, over 65% being singletons. V gene TRBV28 combines with J gene TRBJ1-5; TRBD1 might be the D (5 bases). The sequenced sample was PBMCs. The clonotype was recovered from a man between 18 and 35 years old in good health and CMV-seronegative. CDR3 sequence reads: CASSLPGASNQPQHF. As DNA, the CDR3 is TGTGCCAGCAGTTTGCCTGGGGCATCTAATCAGCCCCAGCATTTT.